What follows describes a single T cell receptor beta chain. TCRdb keeps only in-frame clones here, not all; method: immunoSEQ multiplex PCR. The sample carries some 220,000 clones, roughly 81% recorded once. This sample is part of a study of blood T cell repertoires in COVID-19. The sequenced sample consisted of peripheral blood. This TCR came from a man between 45 and 60 years old with acute or convalescent COVID-19.

This CDR3 reads CASYSNRVSRGTGELFF. The CDR3 DNA reads TGTGCCAGTTACTCCAACCGGGTCTCTAGGGGCACCGGGGAGCTGTTTTTT. This chain links TRBV19 with TRBJ2-2, with D tentatively TRBD1 (5 bases). Germline V CDR1 and CDR2: LNHDA, SQIVND (reference sequence). CDR3 length: 17 residues. V was cut by 8 bases and J by 4 bases, with 23 bases left in between.